The 30 T cell receptor beta chains in this list originate from one sample, sequenced in a study of blood T cell repertoires in COVID-19. TCRdb's copy holds only in-frame clones and misses some; the assay was immunoSEQ multiplex PCR. The sample has 90,000 or so clones, 86% seen once. Sequenced: peripheral blood. These receptors all stem from an elderly man with active or convalescent COVID-19.

The genes are TRBV7-9 and TRBJ2-5, with D maybe TRBD1 (6 bases). The CDR3 consists of 13 residues. Germline values: CDR1 SEHNR, CDR2 FQNEAQ (reference sequence). Trimming took 7 bases from V and 4 from J, leaving 13 bases between them. The CDR3 DNA follows: TGTGCCAGCAACAACCTCAGGGGAGAGACCCAGTACTTC. Encoded protein: CASNNLRGETQYF.

The chain combines TRBV11-3 with TRBJ2-7; D remains ambiguous. CDR3 length: 13 amino acids. The germline V and J ends were trimmed by 2 bases and 3 bases, with 8 bases remaining between them. The germline gives CDR1 SGHNT, CDR2 YENEEA. CDR3 residues: CASSLYSNYEQYF. The DNA for the CDR3 is TGTGCCAGCAGCTTATATAGCAACTACGAGCAGTACTTC. The full variable domain, its missing parts supplied by reference TRBV11-3 and TRBJ2-7, is EAGVVQSPRYKIIEKKQPVAFWCNPISGHNTLYWYLQNLGQGPELLIRYENEEAVDDSQLPKDRFSAERLKGVDSTLKIQPAELGDSAVYLCASSLYSNYEQYFGPGTRLTVT.

This clone has more than one count but fewer than ten. The genes are TRBV7-9 and TRBJ1-1; D unresolved. The germline gives CDR1 SEHNR, CDR2 FQNEAQ (reference sequence). The V end lost 0 bases, the J end lost 1 base, and 9 bases lay between the germline ends. The CDR3 contains 15 residues. The CDR3: CASSLALAANTEAFF. CDR3 nucleotide sequence: TGTGCCAGCAGCTTAGCGCTAGCAGCGAACACTGAAGCTTTCTTT.

The DNA for the CDR3 is TGTGCCAGCAGCGGACAGGGGGCGAGAGAGACCCAGTACTTC. Translation gives CASSGQGARETQYF. This chain links TRBV6-5 with TRBJ2-5; 11 positions match TRBD1. The CDR3 runs to 14 residues. Germline V gene lookup returns CDR1 MNHEY and CDR2 SVGAGI. The V segment lost 6 bases and the J segment 4 bases; nucleotides outside the gene matches: 4.

The rearrangement uses TRBV3-1 (or the pseudogene TRBV3-2) and TRBJ1-2; 8 nucleotides align to TRBD1. The V gene end was trimmed by 6 bases and the J gene end by 4 bases; junction bases not matched to a gene: 7. Germline-derived CDR1 and CDR2 are LGHDT and YNNKEL (reference sequence). This CDR3 spans 14 amino acids. This chain's CDR3 is CASRGQGEGYGYTF. The DNA for the CDR3 is TGTGCCAGCAGAGGACAGGGTGAGGGCTATGGCTACACCTTC.

This rearrangement joins TRBV7-9 to TRBJ1-1, with D tentatively TRBD1 (6 bases). CDR1 and CDR2 (germline): SEHNR, FQNEAQ (reference sequence). The CDR3 sequence is 13 residues long. With 5 bases removed from V and 10 bases from J, the gap between germline ends came to 17 bases. CDR3 amino acids: CASSPSQGARAFF. The CDR3 bases are TGTGCCAGCAGCCCGTCACAGGGAGCAAGAGCTTTCTTT.

The chain is built from TRBV6-4 and TRBJ2-1; D is possibly TRBD2 (5 bases). Trimming removed 4 bases at V and 0 bases at J, with 13 bases between. The V gene's germline CDR1 is MRHNA and CDR2 SNTAGT. The CDR3 runs to 16 residues. This CDR3 reads CASSVEGESSYNEQFF. CDR3 DNA sequence: TGTGCCAGCAGTGTTGAGGGTGAGAGCTCCTACAATGAGCAGTTCTTC.

This chain uses TRBV24-1 with TRBJ2-2; 8 bases map to TRBD1. Germline CDR1 is KGHDR and CDR2 is SFDVKD. The CDR3 extends over 16 amino acids. The junction had 3 bases not matched to a gene; V was cut back by 0 bases and J by 4 bases. The chain's CDR3 is CATSDLGQGFTGELFF. The CDR3 DNA is TGTGCCACCAGTGATTTGGGACAGGGCTTCACCGGGGAGCTGTTTTTT.

The chain recombines TRBV4-1 with TRBJ2-2, with D possibly being TRBD2 (6 bases). In germline, CDR1 is MGHRA, CDR2 YSYEKL. Trimming left V 0 bases short and J 6 bases short, with 8 bases between. This CDR3 has 14 amino acids. CDR3 in amino acids: CASSQDGGPGELFF. The CDR3 region has the DNA TGCGCCAGCAGCCAAGACGGGGGACCCGGGGAGCTGTTTTTT.

The rearrangement uses TRBV7-2 and TRBJ1-3, with D hard to call. This CDR3 contains 16 residues. Germline CDR1 is SGHTA and CDR2 is FQGNSA. V shed 1 base and J shed 8 bases, with 18 bases lying between them. The CDR3 DNA follows: TGTGCCAGCAGCTTAGGTATTGCCTGGATGCGGGACACCATATATTTT. It is translated as CASSLGIAWMRDTIYF.

V usage is TRBV18 and J usage is TRBJ2-1; 8 nucleotides align to TRBD1. The CDR3 runs 15 residues. Losses at the gene ends were 3 bases for V and 1 base for J; bases not matched to a gene: 2. The germline V gene encodes CDR1 KGHSH and CDR2 LQKENI. CDR3 loop: CASSPTGGSYNEQFF. The CDR3 coding sequence is TGTGCCAGCTCACCCACAGGGGGGTCCTACAATGAGCAGTTCTTC. The full variable domain, completed using reference TRBV18 and TRBJ2-1, is NAGVMQNPRHLVRRRGQEARLRCSPMKGHSHVYWYRQLPEEGLKFMVYLQKENIIDESGMPKERFSAEFPKEGPSILRIQQVVRGDSAAYFCASSPTGGSYNEQFFGPGTRLTVL.

The V call is TRBV19, the J call TRBJ2-2, with 9 bases fitting TRBD2. There are 16 residues in the CDR3. V was pared by 8 bases and J by 7 bases, with 14 bases of the junction left unmatched. CDR1 and CDR2 from the germline V gene are LNHDA and SQIVND (reference sequence). CDR3 loop: CASSRGAGGPIGELFF. DNA of the CDR3: TGTGCCAGTTCCCGAGGGGCGGGAGGGCCTATCGGGGAGCTGTTTTTT.

This clone was seen a single time. The rearrangement joins TRBV11-1 to TRBJ2-5; no reliable D call. This CDR3 has 12 residues. Germline V gene data show CDR1 as SGHAT and CDR2 as FQDESV (reference sequence). V lost 2 bases to trimming and J lost 3 bases, with 4 bases between them. CDR3 sequence: CASSLREETQYF. CDR3 bases: TGTGCCAGCAGCTTACGAGAAGAGACCCAGTACTTC.

V gene TRBV27 combines with J gene TRBJ2-2; 7 nucleotides align to TRBD1. CDR1 is MNHEY, CDR2 SMNVEV, per germline (reference sequence). V was clipped by 2 bases and J by 0 bases; unmatched bases: 0. The CDR3 length is 15 residues. CDR3 region: CASSLQGANTGELFF. CDR3 nucleotides: TGTGCCAGCAGTTTACAGGGGGCGAACACCGGGGAGCTGTTTTTT.

The chain uses TRBV7-8 and TRBJ2-1, with 7 bases lining up with TRBD2. Trimming removed 1 base from V and 5 bases from J; junction bases left unmatched: 8. Germline-derived CDR1 and CDR2 are SGHVS and FQNEAQ. The CDR3 runs 16 residues. In DNA, the CDR3 is TGTGCCAGCAGCTTAGGTATTCGGCTAGCGGACAATGAGCAGTTCTTC. Its protein is CASSLGIRLADNEQFF.

This clone is a singleton in its sample. The V and J genes are TRBV19 and TRBJ2-2; no clear D. Germline assignment: CDR1 LNHDA and CDR2 SQIVND (reference sequence). Trimming took off 3 bases at V and 2 bases at J, with 7 bases between the two ends. This CDR3 has 14 amino acids. The CDR3 loop reads CASSISRNTGELFF. CDR3 in DNA: TGTGCCAGTAGTATTTCCAGAAACACCGGGGAGCTGTTTTTT.

The table lists this clone with a few counts. The chain has TRBV25-1 and TRBJ2-3, with 9 bases identical to TRBD2. The CDR3 has 16 amino acids. Per the germline V gene, CDR1 is MGHDK and CDR2 is SYGVNS. V lost 1 base and J lost 5; bases outside the gene matches: 7. The CDR3 here is CASSELYSGSKDTQYF. DNA for the CDR3: TGTGCCAGCAGTGAATTGTATAGCGGGAGTAAAGATACGCAGTATTTT.

The V and J genes are TRBV15 and TRBJ1-2; TRBD1 matches at 7 bases. The germline V gene has CDR1 LNHNV and CDR2 YYDKDF (reference sequence). The CDR3 runs 16 residues. V dropped 0 bases and J dropped 2; count of bases not matched to a gene: 6. This CDR3 is CATSRDLTGLNYGYTF. CDR3 DNA: TGTGCCACCAGCAGAGACTTGACAGGGCTGAACTATGGCTACACCTTC.

V is TRBV4-1 and J is TRBJ1-4, with 10 nucleotides matching TRBD1. V lost 2 bases, J lost 7 bases, and 13 bases stayed unmatched. The CDR3 totals 18 residues. Germline assignment: CDR1 MGHRA and CDR2 YSYEKL. The CDR3 spells CASSQTPGGRDRGEKLFF. Here the CDR3 DNA reads TGCGCCAGCAGCCAAACCCCTGGGGGGCGGGACAGGGGTGAAAAACTGTTTTTT.

V and J are TRBV4-3 and TRBJ2-1; 16 bases are shared with TRBD2. Germline loops: CDR1 LGHNA, CDR2 YSLEER. CDR3 length equals 17 residues. With 4 bases clipped from V and 8 bases from J, the junction kept 8 bases outside the gene matches. CDR3 amino acids: CASSRGTSGRGGDEQFF. CDR3 bases: TGCGCCAGCAGCCGCGGGACTAGCGGGAGGGGGGGCGATGAGCAGTTCTTC.

The chain joins TRBV4-2 to TRBJ1-1; possibly TRBD1 for D (6 bases). This CDR3 has 16 residues. CDR1 and CDR2 (germline): LGHNA, YNFKEQ. Trimming removed 3 bases at V and 0 bases at J, with 14 bases between. CDR3 in amino acids: CASSQDPRGMNTEAFF. The CDR3 region has the DNA TGTGCCAGCAGCCAGGATCCCAGGGGTATGAACACTGAAGCTTTCTTT.

The rearrangement joins TRBV6-6 to TRBJ2-7, with 9 bases aligning to TRBD1. Germline V gene data show CDR1 as MNHNY and CDR2 as SVGAGI (reference sequence). The V gene end was trimmed by 6 bases and the J gene end by 1 base; junction bases not matched to a gene: 7. The length of the CDR3 is 15 residues. CDR3 amino acids: CASSAGGQGSYEQYF. Written as DNA, the CDR3 is TGTGCCAGCAGCGCCGGGGGACAGGGATCCTACGAGCAGTACTTC.

The chain is built from TRBV2 and TRBJ2-7; D ambiguous. This CDR3 is 12 amino acids long. Trimming took off 5 bases at V and 2 bases at J, with 7 bases between the two ends. Germline lookup yields CDR1 SNHLY and CDR2 FYNNEI. The CDR3 nucleotides read TGTGCCAGCAGTCTCCAGACCTACGAGCAGTACTTC. It translates to CASSLQTYEQYF.

The rearrangement uses TRBV7-2 and TRBJ2-2; tentatively, D is TRBD2 (6 bases). The CDR3 is 14 amino acids. The V end lost 2 bases, the J end lost 7 bases, and 11 bases lay between the germline ends. Germline CDR1 SGHTA, CDR2 FQGNSA. CDR3 coding DNA: TGTGCCAGCAGCTTATTCTCCGGGGGCGGGGAGCTGTTTTTT. Its protein product is CASSLFSGGGELFF.

The gene calls are TRBV7-9 and TRBJ2-1; D is undetermined. Germline CDR1 and CDR2: SEHNR and FQNEAQ (reference sequence). V lost 7 bases, J lost 8 bases, and 12 bases lay in between. There are 12 residues in the CDR3. The CDR3 nucleotides read TGTGCCAGCACGTATACCCGAGATGAGCAGTTCTTC. Protein product: CASTYTRDEQFF.

The V call is TRBV11-3, the J call TRBJ2-5; no clear D. Germline V gene data show CDR1 as SGHNT and CDR2 as YENEEA. The germline V and J ends were trimmed by 1 base and 2 bases, with 8 bases remaining between them. This CDR3 is built from 14 residues. The CDR3 spells CASSLGGSQETQYF. In DNA form, the CDR3 reads TGTGCCAGCAGCTTAGGTGGCAGTCAAGAGACCCAGTACTTC.

The V gene is TRBV7-8, the J gene TRBJ2-1, with 9 bases aligning to TRBD2. The J segment lost 9 bases and the V segment lost 2 bases, leaving 8 bases of the junction unmatched. The CDR3 sequence is 15 residues long. Germline CDR1 is SGHVS and CDR2 is FQNEAQ. Here the CDR3 DNA reads TGTGCCAGCAGCTTAAGCGGGAGGCCAATGGGTGAGCAGTTCTTC. This gives the protein CASSLSGRPMGEQFF. Drawing the rest from reference TRBV7-8 and TRBJ2-1, the complete variable domain is GAGVSQSPRYKVAKRGQDVALRCDPISGHVSLFWYQQALGQGPEFLTYFQNEAQLDKSGLPSDRFFAERPEGSVSTLKIQRTQQEDSAVYLCASSLSGRPMGEQFFGPGTRLTVL.

This rearrangement joins TRBV6-5 to TRBJ1-1; D remains unclear. V lost 6 bases and J lost 0, with 11 bases in between. Germline-derived CDR1 and CDR2 are MNHEY and SVGAGI. This CDR3 region has 14 residues. The CDR3 nucleotides are TGTGCCAGCAGCCACTTAGAGATGAACACTGAAGCTTTCTTT. Protein: CASSHLEMNTEAFF.

CDR3 DNA: TGTGCCTGGAGTGTTAAGGGGCGCACTGAAGCTTTCTTT. It is translated as CAWSVKGRTEAFF. This sequence joins TRBV30 and TRBJ1-1, with a possible D match to TRBD1 (5 bases). The germline V gene has CDR1 GTSNPN and CDR2 SVGIG (reference sequence). V lost 0 bases and J lost 4, with 9 bases in between. This CDR3 has 13 residues.

The chain joins TRBV2 to TRBJ1-5; D is ambiguous. The CDR3 extends over 13 amino acids. Trimming shortened V by 3 bases and J by 3 bases, and 6 bases separated the two germline ends. Germline lookup yields CDR1 SNHLY and CDR2 FYNNEI. CDR3 sequence (DNA): TGTGCCAGCAGTGATGTGGCCAATCAGCCCCAGCATTTT. Protein product: CASSDVANQPQHF.